This TCR beta chain was found in a study of blood T cell repertoires in COVID-19. V shed 2 bases and J shed 2 bases, with 7 bases lying between them. CDR1 and CDR2 from the germline V gene are MNHEY and SMNVEV (reference sequence). CDR3 length: 14 residues. TCRdb's copy holds only in-frame clones and misses some; the assay was immunoSEQ multiplex PCR. The table has approximately 230,000 clones, around four fifths seen once. On this clone: Other DNA sequences in the same sample also yield this CDR3.

The sample comprised peripheral blood. This TCR came from a man aged 25-45 years with active or convalescent COVID-19. The rearrangement links TRBV27 to TRBJ2-1, with a weak D call TRBD1 (6 bases). The CDR3, as DNA: TGTGCCAGCAGTTTAGGGGGCCCCTACAATGAGCAGTTCTTC. It codes for CASSLGGPYNEQFF.